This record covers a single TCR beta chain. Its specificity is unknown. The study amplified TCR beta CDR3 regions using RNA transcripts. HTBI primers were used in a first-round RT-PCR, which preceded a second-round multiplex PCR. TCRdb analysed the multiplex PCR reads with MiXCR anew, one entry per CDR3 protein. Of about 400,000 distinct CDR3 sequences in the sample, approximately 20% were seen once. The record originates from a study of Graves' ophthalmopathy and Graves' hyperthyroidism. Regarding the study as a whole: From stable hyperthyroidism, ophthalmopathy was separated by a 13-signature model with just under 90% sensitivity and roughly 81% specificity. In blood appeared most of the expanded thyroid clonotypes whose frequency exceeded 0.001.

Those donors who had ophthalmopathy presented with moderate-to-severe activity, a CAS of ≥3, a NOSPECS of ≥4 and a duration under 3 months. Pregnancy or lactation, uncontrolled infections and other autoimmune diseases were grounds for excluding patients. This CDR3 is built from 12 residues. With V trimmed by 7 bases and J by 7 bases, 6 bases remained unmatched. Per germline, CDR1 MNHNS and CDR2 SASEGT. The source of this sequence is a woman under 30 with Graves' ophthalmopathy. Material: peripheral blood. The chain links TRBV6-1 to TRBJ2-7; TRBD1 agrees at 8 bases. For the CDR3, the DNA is TGTGCCAGCACGGGCAGGGGGCTTGAGCAGTACTTC. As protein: CASTGRGLEQYF.